A single sample gave rise to the 18 T cell receptor beta chains below, sequenced in a study of shared clonotypes between healthy human individuals. Generated by immunoSEQ multiplex PCR, the TCRdb table keeps only in-frame clones and is missing some. This table has about 690,000 clones, about 90% appearing once. The specimen was memory CD8+ T cells from PBMCs. The sample's subset: CD45RO+ cells pooled with CCR7-negative TemRA cells. The source is a man aged 18 to 35 in good health. Some clones in this sample may be carry-over from other donors' samples.

The chain recombines TRBV2 with TRBJ2-1; D tentatively reads TRBD1 or TRBD2 (7 bases each). V was pared by 6 bases and J by 4 bases, with 16 bases between. Germline values: CDR1 SNHLY, CDR2 FYNNEI. The CDR3 is 15 amino acids. The CDR3 nucleotides are TGTGCCAGCAGGGGAGGGGGACAGATGTACAATGAGCAGTTCTTC. Amino acid sequence: CASRGGGQMYNEQFF.

The genes are TRBV6-5 and TRBJ2-7, with 12 bases that match TRBD2. CDR3 size: 15 residues. V was pared by 6 bases and J by 3 bases, with 6 bases of the junction left unmatched. Germline V lookup: CDR1 MNHEY, CDR2 SVGAGI. As DNA, the CDR3 is TGTGCCAGCAGGGTCCTAGCGGGGGGGGACTACGAGCAGTACTTC. It translates to CASRVLAGGDYEQYF.

This chain's CDR3 is CASSERDSYYGYTF. In DNA, the CDR3 is TGTGCCAGCAGTGAAAGGGACAGCTACTATGGCTACACCTTC. The rearrangement uses TRBV2 and TRBJ1-2; 7 bases agree with TRBD1. V lost 2 bases and J lost 3; bases outside the gene matches: 3. The CDR3 totals 14 residues. Germline V gene lookup returns CDR1 SNHLY and CDR2 FYNNEI.

This chain connects TRBV7-9 to TRBJ1-1; unclear D gene. The V end was cut by 5 bases, the J end by 0 bases, with 13 bases between. The CDR3 spans 15 residues. CDR1 is SEHNR, CDR2 FQNEAQ, per germline (reference sequence). CDR3 nucleotide sequence: TGTGCCAGCAGCCTCCCATCACTGCTGAACACTGAAGCTTTCTTT. Residues: CASSLPSLLNTEAFF. The full variable domain, its missing parts supplied by reference TRBV7-9 and TRBJ1-1, is DTGVSQNPRHKITKRGQNVTFRCDPISEHNRLYWYRQTLGQGPEFLTYFQNEAQLEKSRLLSDRFSAERPKGSFSTLEIQRTEQGDSAMYLCASSLPSLLNTEAFFGQGTRLTVV.

The chain has TRBV18 and TRBJ1-5; D is undetermined. Trimming shortened V by 2 bases and J by 7 bases, and 18 bases separated the two germline ends. The germline CDR1 and CDR2 sequences are KGHSH and LQKENI. This CDR3 spans 16 amino acids. DNA of the CDR3: TGTGCCAGCTCACCAACGATTCGGGGAATAAGCCAGCCCCAGCATTTT. This encodes CASSPTIRGISQPQHF.

CDR3 in DNA: TGTGCCAGCAGCCCATTCGCCCCAGCATCAGATACGCAGTATTTT. This translates into CASSPFAPASDTQYF. This chain links TRBV7-8 with TRBJ2-3; no firm D call. Trimming left V 5 bases short and J 4 bases short, with 16 bases between. The V gene's germline CDR1 is SGHVS and CDR2 FQNEAQ. CDR3 size: 15 residues.

This sequence joins TRBV7-9 and TRBJ2-5; no firm D call. The germline V and J ends were trimmed by 8 bases and 2 bases, with 15 bases remaining between them. Germline CDR1 and CDR2: SEHNR and FQNEAQ (reference sequence). The CDR3 is made up of 14 amino acids. For the CDR3, the DNA is TGTGCCAGCCAGGACGGAGACGGGCAAGAGACCCAGTACTTC. This translates into CASQDGDGQETQYF.

The V and J genes are TRBV10-1 and TRBJ2-7; perhaps TRBD1 as D (5 bases). This CDR3 is built from 14 residues. Trimming took 3 bases from V and 5 from J, leaving 14 bases between them. The germline gives CDR1 WNHNN, CDR2 SYGVQD (reference sequence). CDR3 coding DNA: TGCGCCAGCAGTGATCGGACACGGATCGACGAGCAGTACTTC. It specifies CASSDRTRIDEQYF.

The chain carries TRBV5-4 and TRBJ2-5; TRBD1 matches 12 bases. Per the germline V gene, CDR1 is SGHNT and CDR2 is YYREEE (reference sequence). V lost 0 bases to trimming and J lost 2 bases; unmatched junction nucleotides: 2. The CDR3 extends over 16 amino acids. CDR3 region: CASSLAGQGAQETQYF. Here the CDR3 DNA reads TGTGCCAGCAGCTTGGCGGGACAGGGGGCACAAGAGACCCAGTACTTC.

This chain joins TRBV4-1 and TRBJ1-4, with 7 bases lining up with TRBD1. The CDR3 runs 15 residues. Looked up from germline, CDR1 is MGHRA and CDR2 is YSYEKL. The ends lost 1 base at V and 4 bases at J; junction bases unmatched: 3. CDR3 nucleotide sequence: TGCGCCAGCAGCCAAGTGACAGGGCGTAATGAAAAACTGTTTTTT. Translating it yields CASSQVTGRNEKLFF.

This clone was recorded only once. V is TRBV5-1 and J is TRBJ2-5; possible D gene TRBD2, 6 bases. The CDR3 extends over 14 amino acids. In germline, CDR1 is SGHRS, CDR2 YFSETQ. Trimming stripped 4 bases from V and 2 bases from J, with 12 bases between. CDR3 nucleotides: TGCGCCAGCAGCCAGGGACTTTTACAAGAGACCCAGTACTTC. As protein: CASSQGLLQETQYF. Together with reference TRBV5-1 and TRBJ2-5, the CDR3 gives the full variable domain: KAGVTQTPRYLIKTRGQQVTLSCSPISGHRSVSWYQQTPGQGLQFLFEYFSETQRNKGNFPGRFSGRQFSNSRSEMNVSTLELGDSALYLCASSQGLLQETQYFGPGTRLLVL.

The chain has TRBV9 and TRBJ1-2; no clear D. The germline gives CDR1 SGDLS, CDR2 YYNGEE. There are 15 residues in the CDR3. V was cut by 4 bases and J by 3 bases, with 16 bases left in between. The CDR3 reads CASSPSPGNDYGYTF. The CDR3, as DNA: TGTGCCAGCAGCCCGTCCCCGGGGAACGACTATGGCTACACCTTC.

As regards this clone: Given a far larger clone just one base away, this is likely a sequencing read error. The chain joins TRBV27 to TRBJ2-1; D is unclear. In germline, CDR1 is MNHEY, CDR2 SMNVEV (reference sequence). The CDR3 loop spans 14 amino acids. The CDR3 sequence: CVSSLASVNDEQFF. CDR3 in DNA: TGTGTCAGCAGTTTAGCTAGTGTTAATGATGAGCAGTTCTTC.

The J gene is TRBJ1-4, the V gene TRBV9; no definite D call. Germline CDR1 SGDLS, CDR2 YYNGEE. V was clipped by 2 bases and J by 5 bases, with 16 bases between them. This CDR3 is built from 16 residues. The CDR3 DNA sequence: TGTGCCAGCAGCGTGGACTTACGCCCCGCGAATGAAAAACTGTTTTTT. Its translation: CASSVDLRPANEKLFF.

CDR3 DNA: TGTGCCAGCAGCTTGGTGGGACTAGGTATCAATGAGCAGTTCTTC. Translation gives CASSLVGLGINEQFF. The chain recombines TRBV5-8 with TRBJ2-1; 8 bases agree with TRBD2. The V segment lost 0 bases and the J segment 6 bases; nucleotides outside the gene matches: 5. Germline V CDR1 and CDR2: SGHTS, YDEGEE. This CDR3 has 15 amino acids.

The rearrangement links TRBV2 to TRBJ2-7, with a weak D call TRBD2 (6 bases). Germline values: CDR1 SNHLY, CDR2 FYNNEI. The CDR3 runs 14 residues. Deletions cut 9 bases from V and 0 bases from J, with 15 bases between. The DNA for the CDR3 is TGTGCCAGTGAAGGAGGGCAGGCCTCCTACGAGCAGTACTTC. Its translation is CASEGGQASYEQYF. The whole variable domain, filled in from reference TRBV2 and TRBJ2-7, reads EPEVTQTPSHQVTQMGQEVILRCVPISNHLYFYWYRQILGQKVEFLVSFYNNEISEKSEIFDDQFSVERPDGSNFTLKIRSTKLEDSAMYFCASEGGQASYEQYFGPGTRLTVT.

Notes on this clone: This sample includes further DNA sequences coding for the same CDR3. This chain uses TRBV9 with TRBJ2-7; TRBD2 is a possible D gene (5 bases). Germline V CDR1 and CDR2: SGDLS, YYNGEE. Trimming left V 4 bases short and J 2 bases short, with 7 bases between. The CDR3 totals 12 residues. As DNA, the CDR3 is TGTGCCAGCAGCCCGGGGACCTACGAGCAGTACTTC. This encodes CASSPGTYEQYF.

V is TRBV19 and J is TRBJ2-7; D is uncertain. V was clipped by 8 bases and J by 7 bases, with 9 bases between them. The CDR3 is made up of 10 amino acids. Germline lookup yields CDR1 LNHDA and CDR2 SQIVND (reference sequence). Here the CDR3 reads CASFPWEQYF. DNA of the CDR3: TGTGCCAGTTTCCCATGGGAGCAGTACTTC.